Listed below are T cell receptor beta chains from one sample, sequenced in a study of control samples from healthy donors and cancer patients. The protocol was immunoSEQ multiplex PCR, while the TCRdb copy is restricted to in-frame clones and leaves out a portion. The sample consists of roughly 76,000 clones, around 94% of them appearing once. Sample: blood. All receptors come from a woman aged 18-29 years in good health. CDR3s leave out the opening cysteine and the closing phenylalanine or tryptophan. Fields, in order: CDR3 protein, J gene, V gene, clone size, CDR3 length, D gene. The D gene is left open where the match is weak. The listing skips clone size in some rows; elsewhere it reads once, few, many or a size class.

ASSPPGVPYNEQF	TRBJ2-1	TRBV18	-	13	-
ARRTGTGNSPLH	TRBJ1-6	TRBV2	-	12	TRBD1
ASSPTRWGTSGNTIY	TRBJ1-3	TRBV13	-	15	-
ASSEDYLVHTDTQY	TRBJ2-3	TRBV10-1	-	14	-
ASSDFAGSYNEQF	TRBJ2-1	TRBV2	-	13	-
ASSQTGGAGNTIY	TRBJ1-3	TRBV7-9	-	13	TRBD1
ASSRTPGQGVNEQF	TRBJ2-1	TRBV5-6	-	14	TRBD1
ASSLAGGRNYGYT	TRBJ1-2	TRBV5-1	-	13	-
ASSLRSGAPNTGELF	TRBJ2-2	TRBV7-3	-	15	-
ASALQGAAGYT	TRBJ1-2	TRBV3-1/TRBV3-2	-	11	TRBD1
ASSQEPPSSGIVQETQY	TRBJ2-5	TRBV4-3	-	17	-
ASSTTGGGSPLH	TRBJ1-6	TRBV28	-	12	TRBD1
AVEKRGRRGYGYT	TRBJ1-2	TRBV28	-	13	-
ASQKRRTEAF	TRBJ1-1	TRBV21-1	-	10	-
ASTQDRGNYGYT	TRBJ1-2	TRBV23-1	-	12	TRBD1
ASSGVDRDNSPLH	TRBJ1-6	TRBV5-1	-	13	TRBD1
ASSVGTAGTETQY	TRBJ2-5	TRBV9	medium-sized	13	-
ATSRARGATDTQY	TRBJ2-3	TRBV15	-	13	-
ASSLGADGYT	TRBJ1-2	TRBV7-9	-	10	-
ASSYPNTYEQY	TRBJ2-7	TRBV6-5	-	11	-
ASSLTRRVLNEKLF	TRBJ1-4	TRBV21-1	few	14	-
ASSNYYEQY	TRBJ2-7	TRBV6-2/TRBV6-3	-	9	-
ASSFQGPLILYNEQF	TRBJ2-1	TRBV28	-	15	-
ASSLSSSSYNEQF	TRBJ2-1	TRBV7-2	-	13	-
ASSLAGVRVTGELF	TRBJ2-2	TRBV18	-	14	TRBD2
AIRTLTGNTPLDTDTQY	TRBJ2-3	TRBV10-3	-	17	-
ASRPEGNKAFGIQY	TRBJ2-5	TRBV19	-	14	-
ASSLGRGRNQPQH	TRBJ1-5	TRBV5-6	-	13	-
ASSSINLSGGSSYNEQF	TRBJ2-1	TRBV5-1	-	17	TRBD2
ASSDGTTTNTGELF	TRBJ2-2	TRBV6-4	-	14	-
SASFLGQNQPQH	TRBJ1-5	TRBV20-1	-	12	-
ASSLANQGLAGVREQF	TRBJ2-1	TRBV5-8	-	16	TRBD2
ASSPQQINEKLF	TRBJ1-4	TRBV18	-	12	-
ASHSGSRNNEQF	TRBJ2-1	TRBV6-5	-	12	-
ASSKGAADTQY	TRBJ2-3	TRBV5-1	-	11	-
ASSPRGAGGLFSYNSPLH	TRBJ1-6	TRBV27	-	18	TRBD1
ASSQAGEKLF	TRBJ1-4	TRBV3-1/TRBV3-2	-	10	-
ASTEQVAGDLYEQY	TRBJ2-7	TRBV4-1	-	14	TRBD2
ASSLGGGGSDTQY	TRBJ2-3	TRBV7-9	once	13	TRBD2
ASSLVSPSGAEQF	TRBJ2-1	TRBV5-1	once	13	-
ASTMGSVAF	TRBJ1-1	TRBV6-6	-	9	-